Presented here are 3 T cell receptor beta chains from one specimen sequenced in a study of shared clonotypes between healthy human individuals. The repertoire was sequenced with immunoSEQ multiplex PCR; TCRdb's copy has only in-frame clones and lacks some. The sample has 2.5 million or so clones; around 90% are singletons. Sequencing used naive CD4+ T cells sorted from blood. The subset denotes: CD45RA+ positively selected. Every receptor here comes from a man aged 18 to 29 in good health.

Note on this clone: The identical CDR3 is also encoded by other nucleotide sequences in the sample. V is TRBV9 and J is TRBJ1-6; no definite D call. Deletions cut 0 bases from V and 7 bases from J, with 5 bases between. The CDR3 length is 13 residues. In germline, CDR1 is SGDLS, CDR2 YYNGEE. The CDR3 DNA is TGTGCCAGCAGCGTAGTAGACAATTCACCCCTCCACTTT. Protein product: CASSVVDNSPLHF.

J is TRBJ2-5 and V is TRBV18, with a tentative D call TRBD1 (6 bases). Germline V CDR1 and CDR2: KGHSH, LQKENI. This CDR3 contains 15 residues. V was shortened by 3 bases and J by 5 bases, with 16 bases between the two germline ends. Here the CDR3 reads CASSPSRGLVETQYF. For the CDR3, the DNA is TGTGCCAGCTCACCGAGCAGGGGCCTGGTGGAGACCCAGTACTTC.

This clone was recorded once. The chain is built from TRBV6-1 and TRBJ1-6, with a possible D match to TRBD1 (6 bases). The CDR3 runs 18 residues. V lost 3 bases to trimming and J lost 7 bases, with 22 bases between them. In germline, CDR1 is MNHNS, CDR2 SASEGT. The CDR3 DNA follows: TGTGCCAGCAGTGACCGTCCAGGGGACATCACGGTGAATTCACCCCTCCACTTT. It codes for CASSDRPGDITVNSPLHF.